This is a list of T cell receptor beta chains from one sample in a study of vaccination and CD4 T cells after COVID-19. Via MiXCR, TCRdb re-called the PCR reads, giving one row per CDR3 protein. The data hold roughly 10,000 distinct CDR3 sequences, with less than 35% observed a single time. These receptors' antigens are unknown. This specimen consisted of CD4+ T cells from blood, cultured in vitro, obtained after SARS-CoV-2 vaccination. Every receptor here comes from a human donor who had recovered from COVID-19. Both conserved end residues are part of each CDR3. Fields, in order: J gene, clone size, V gene, D gene, CDR3 DNA, CDR3 protein. The D gene is left open where the match is weak. Not all rows give a size; the values are once, few, many and, for expanded clones, a class.

TRBJ2-5,-,TRBV15,-,TGTGCCACCAGCCGGGTTCGGGCTAGCTTACCTGGGGCCCAGTACTTC,CATSRVRASLPGAQYF
TRBJ1-5,-,TRBV28,-,TGTGCCAGCAGTTTCCGTTCGGCCCAGCATTTT,CASSFRSAQHF
TRBJ2-1,-,TRBV27,TRBD2,TGTGCCAGCAGTTTTGGGCGGGGGGTTTACAATGAGCAGTTCTTC,CASSFGRGVYNEQFF
TRBJ2-6,-,TRBV29-1,TRBD1,TGCAGCGTTGAAGAGGGACAGGGGCATTCTGGGGCCAACGTCCTGACTTTC,CSVEEGQGHSGANVLTF
TRBJ2-6,-,TRBV4-1,-,TGCGCCAGCAGCCAATGGGACGCAGCTCCTGGGGCCAACGTCCTGACTTTC,CASSQWDAAPGANVLTF
TRBJ2-2,-,TRBV7-3,TRBD2,TGTGCCAGCAGCTTACCGGGACTAGCGGGAGGGCGCACCGGGGAGCTGTTTTTT,CASSLPGLAGGRTGELFF
TRBJ2-2,-,TRBV7-7,-,TGTGCTAGCAGGCCAGGTCCGAACACCGGGGAGCTGTTTTTT,CASRPGPNTGELFF
TRBJ2-7,few,TRBV7-2,TRBD2,TGTGCCAGCAGTCAGAGGCTTGCTAGCGGGAGTTGGTACGAGCAGTACTTC,CASSQRLASGSWYEQYF
TRBJ2-5,few,TRBV21-1,-,TGTGCCAGCAGCTCACCGGGACGGACAAAAGAGACCCAGTACTTC,CASSSPGRTKETQYF
TRBJ2-2,-,TRBV12-3/TRBV12-4,TRBD2,TGTGCCAGCATCACTAGCGGGACCAACACCGGGGAGCTGTTTTTT,CASITSGTNTGELFF
TRBJ2-1,few,TRBV7-9,TRBD2,TGTGCCAGCAGACCGATAGGACTAGCGGGAGGGAGAGGTGAGCAGTTCTTC,CASRPIGLAGGRGEQFF
TRBJ1-2,-,TRBV6-4,-,TGTGCCAGCAGTCCCGGAGGGAACTATGGCTACACCTTC,CASSPGGNYGYTF
TRBJ1-2,few,TRBV6-1,TRBD1,TGTGCCAGCAGTGGAAAACCTACAGGGGCGAGCGGCTACACCTTC,CASSGKPTGASGYTF
TRBJ1-1,few,TRBV7-6,-,TGTGCCAGCAGCTCCGTTTCTAGGAACACTGAAGCTTTCTTT,CASSSVSRNTEAFF
TRBJ2-7,-,TRBV6-1,-,TGTGCCAGCAGCCCCCAGGGCACCCCCTCCCACGAGCAGTACTTC,CASSPQGTPSHEQYF
TRBJ2-5,few,TRBV6-1,-,TGTGCCAGCAGTAAGGAGACCCAGTACTTC,CASSKETQYF
TRBJ2-1,few,TRBV11-2,-,TGTGCCAGCAGCTTAAGTAGGACCTCCTCGAATGAGCAGTTCTTC,CASSLSRTSSNEQFF
TRBJ2-1,once,TRBV4-1,TRBD2,TGCGCCAGCAGCAAAACTCCGGGACTAGCGGGGGGGAGCTCCTACAATGAGCAGTTCTTC,CASSKTPGLAGGSSYNEQFF
TRBJ1-5,few,TRBV28,-,TGTGCCAGCAGGCCAACAGGGACGTATCAGCCCCAGCATTTT,CASRPTGTYQPQHF
TRBJ2-3,-,TRBV7-2,-,TGTGCCAGCAGCCCCTCCTACCTTAGCACAGATACGCAGTATTTT,CASSPSYLSTDTQYF
TRBJ1-1,-,TRBV28,-,TGTGCCAGCAGTCTAGGGCAGGTGCGGGCTTTCTTT,CASSLGQVRAFF
TRBJ1-2,-,TRBV6-1,-,TGTGCCAGCGGAATAGGGGAAGGCTACACCTTC,CASGIGEGYTF
TRBJ1-6,few,TRBV21-1,-,TGTGCCAGCAGCAAACGGAACAGGACCTTCGATAATTCACCCCTCCACTTT,CASSKRNRTFDNSPLHF
TRBJ2-1,once,TRBV28,-,TGTGCCAGCAACCGGGGTTTCTCCTACAATGAGCAGTTCTTC,CASNRGFSYNEQFF
TRBJ2-3,few,TRBV20-1,TRBD1,TGCAGTGCCATTAGAGGGGTAGACAGGGCTTCGACAGATACGCAGTATTTT,CSAIRGVDRASTDTQYF
TRBJ2-7,-,TRBV7-2,TRBD1,TGTGCCAGCAGTAGACCTCGGGACAGCTACGAGCAGTACTTC,CASSRPRDSYEQYF
TRBJ2-1,-,TRBV19,TRBD2,TGTGCCAGTAGTATAGACTCGCCGGGGGGGGATGAGCAGTTCTTC,CASSIDSPGGDEQFF
TRBJ2-5,few,TRBV5-4,-,TGTGCCAGCAGCTTGGAGGTAGCGATCGAGACCCAGTACTTC,CASSLEVAIETQYF
TRBJ1-1,medium-sized,TRBV7-9,TRBD1,TGTGCCAGCAGCTTAAAGGCGGGACAGACTGAAGCTTTCTTT,CASSLKAGQTEAFF
TRBJ2-4,-,TRBV7-2,-,TGTGCCAGCAGCCAGGGGACCAAAAACATTCAGTACTTC,CASSQGTKNIQYF